Presented here are 27 T cell receptor beta chains from one specimen sequenced in a study of blood T cell repertoires in COVID-19. Clones were read by immunoSEQ multiplex PCR, and TCRdb kept only the in-frame ones, dropping some. The top ten clones hold 8.2% of a sample with 200,000 to 250,000 clones, approximately 78% of them seen once. Specimen: peripheral blood. The receptors shown here come from a woman aged 80 or older with COVID-19, enrolled during active disease.

The J gene is TRBJ1-5, the V gene TRBV6-1; the D gene is possibly TRBD1 (6 bases). CDR3 length: 15 residues. Germline V gene data show CDR1 as MNHNS and CDR2 as SASEGT. V was cut by 1 base and J by 7 bases, with 14 bases left in between. The CDR3: CASSEEGTRSQPQHF. In DNA form, the CDR3 reads TGTGCCAGCAGTGAAGAAGGGACACGTTCCCAGCCCCAGCATTTT.

This clone was seen only a few times. The chain combines TRBV11-2 with TRBJ1-6, with 8 bases matching TRBD1. CDR3 length: 14 amino acids. Germline trimming cut 1 base from V and 10 bases from J; bases unmatched to any gene: 3. Germline V gene lookup returns CDR1 SGHAT and CDR2 FQNNGV. This CDR3 reads CASSLGWDRSPLHF. CDR3 DNA sequence: TGTGCCAGCAGCTTAGGGTGGGACAGGTCACCCCTCCACTTT.

In its sample, this clone was seen a few times. The chain recombines TRBV5-1 with TRBJ2-1; 8 nucleotides match TRBD2. V gave up 4 bases and J gave up 3 bases; unmatched junction bases: 6. Germline assignment: CDR1 SGHRS and CDR2 YFSETQ. The CDR3 sequence is 15 residues long. Here the CDR3 reads CASSNSGANYNEQFF. CDR3 bases: TGCGCCAGCAGCAATAGCGGGGCAAACTACAATGAGCAGTTCTTC.

With regard to this clone: The same CDR3 also results from other DNA sequences found in this sample. The CDR3 reads CASRGTGRYEQYF. CDR3 DNA sequence: TGTGCCAGCAGAGGGACAGGACGCTACGAGCAGTACTTC. V usage is TRBV6-5 and J usage is TRBJ2-7; TRBD1 agrees at 8 bases. V lost 6 bases and J lost 3; bases outside the gene matches: 4. This CDR3 spans 13 amino acids. Germline CDR1 MNHEY, CDR2 SVGAGI.

J is TRBJ2-3 and V is TRBV24-1, with D tentatively TRBD2 (6 bases). V was shortened by 2 bases and J by 3 bases, with 17 bases between the two germline ends. The CDR3 is 17 residues long. CDR1 is KGHDR, CDR2 SFDVKD, per germline. CDR3 sequence reads: CATSDSYGGSKTDTQYF. As DNA, the CDR3 is TGTGCCACCAGTGATTCGTACGGGGGATCTAAAACAGATACGCAGTATTTT.

This clone came up once. The rearrangement uses TRBV7-2 and TRBJ2-6; 9 bases agree with TRBD1. The V segment lost 5 bases and the J segment 4 bases; nucleotides outside the gene matches: 6. The CDR3 contains 16 residues. Germline loops: CDR1 SGHTA, CDR2 FQGNSA. In DNA, the CDR3 is TGTGCCAGCAGCCTTGGGACAGGGAGCGGGGCCAACGTCCTGACTTTC. Protein sequence: CASSLGTGSGANVLTF.

In this sample, this clone turned up a few times. CDR3 in amino acids: CASSVNSGALHF. DNA for the CDR3: TGTGCCAGCAGCGTTAACTCGGGGGCCCTCCACTTT. The chain combines TRBV11-2 with TRBJ1-6; possibly TRBD1 for D (5 bases). Trimming removed 5 bases from V and 14 bases from J, with 13 bases in between. The CDR3 totals 12 residues. The V gene's germline CDR1 is SGHAT and CDR2 FQNNGV.

The chain joins TRBV10-2 to TRBJ1-4, with 7 bases that match TRBD1. Germline-derived CDR1 and CDR2 are WSHSY and SAAADI. Trimming at V came to 8 bases and at J to 0 bases, leaving 6 bases not matched to a gene. The CDR3 consists of 15 residues. CDR3 in amino acids: CASAGQDATNEKLFF. The DNA for the CDR3 is TGCGCCAGCGCAGGACAGGATGCAACTAATGAAAAACTGTTTTTT.

The chain is built from TRBV7-2 and TRBJ2-5, with TRBD2 identical over 11 bases. CDR3 length: 16 residues. The V segment lost 5 bases and the J segment 5 bases; nucleotides outside the gene matches: 10. The germline V gene has CDR1 SGHTA and CDR2 FQGNSA. CDR3 DNA: TGTGCCAGCAGCCGGGATAGCGGGAGGGCCGGGGAGACCCAGTACTTC. Translated: CASSRDSGRAGETQYF.

This clone was counted a few times. The V call is TRBV6-5, the J call TRBJ1-5, with a weak D call TRBD1 (6 bases). V shed 6 bases and J shed 0 bases, with 12 bases lying between them. The CDR3 has 15 amino acids. Germline loops: CDR1 MNHEY, CDR2 SVGAGI. The CDR3 region is CASRDQGNSNQPQHF. The CDR3 nucleotides are TGTGCCAGCAGGGACCAGGGGAATAGCAATCAGCCCCAGCATTTT.

This chain joins TRBV19 and TRBJ2-5, with 12 bases matching TRBD2. This CDR3 contains 15 residues. Germline V gene lookup returns CDR1 LNHDA and CDR2 SQIVND (reference sequence). With 5 bases clipped from V and 5 bases from J, the junction kept 6 bases outside the gene matches. The CDR3 region is CASSHLAGGRETQYF. The DNA of the CDR3 is TGTGCCAGTAGTCATCTAGCGGGAGGGCGGGAGACCCAGTACTTC.

The chain combines TRBV5-1 with TRBJ1-2, with 9 bases lining up with TRBD1. This CDR3 contains 14 residues. Germline loops: CDR1 SGHRS, CDR2 YFSETQ. The V and J ends lost 1 base and 8 bases, in that order; junction bases with no gene match: 6. The CDR3 DNA follows: TGCGCCAGCAGCTTGACACCCACAGGGGGCGGCTACACCTTC. This encodes CASSLTPTGGGYTF.

The rearrangement links TRBV6-6 to TRBJ1-1; 8 positions agree with TRBD1. The junction had 3 bases not matched to a gene; V was cut back by 6 bases and J by 0 bases. The CDR3 length is 14 residues. Germline V gene data show CDR1 as MNHNY and CDR2 as SVGAGI (reference sequence). CDR3 in amino acids: CASRLGQVNTEAFF. CDR3 sequence (DNA): TGTGCCAGCAGATTGGGACAGGTGAACACTGAAGCTTTCTTT.

V usage is TRBV18 and J usage is TRBJ1-2; 10 bases map to TRBD1. The CDR3 loop spans 14 amino acids. The trim removed 4 bases at V and 3 bases at J, leaving 2 bases unmatched. From germline, CDR1 is KGHSH and CDR2 LQKENI. CDR3 sequence (DNA): TGTGCCAGCTCACGACAGGGGGCTGACTATGGCTACACCTTC. As protein: CASSRQGADYGYTF.

The chain employs TRBV18 and TRBJ1-6, with a weak D call TRBD1 (6 bases). The V gene's germline CDR1 is KGHSH and CDR2 LQKENI. The length of the CDR3 is 15 residues. Trimming removed 2 bases at V and 11 bases at J, with 16 bases between. Written as DNA, the CDR3 is TGTGCCAGCTCACCAACACAGGGAATTTTTGCACCCCTCCACTTT. Protein sequence: CASSPTQGIFAPLHF.

The rearrangement links TRBV24-1 to TRBJ1-4, with 7 bases fitting TRBD1. The V gene end was trimmed by 4 bases and the J gene end by 7 bases; junction bases not matched to a gene: 2. The CDR3 has 13 residues. From germline, CDR1 is KGHDR and CDR2 SFDVKD. Written as DNA, the CDR3 is TGTGCCACCAGTGAGGGACAGTCTGAAAAACTGTTTTTT. It specifies CATSEGQSEKLFF.

On this clone itself: The sample has other DNA sequences that encode this CDR3 too. V is TRBV18 and J is TRBJ1-5; 10 nucleotides agree with TRBD1. The V gene's germline CDR1 is KGHSH and CDR2 LQKENI. The CDR3 runs to 15 residues. J gave up 4 bases and V 3 bases, and 3 bases lay outside the gene matches. CDR3 bases: TGTGCCAGCTCACCGGACAGGGGGGGAAATCAGCCCCAGCATTTT. It is translated as CASSPDRGGNQPQHF.

The CDR3 protein is CASSQESAGGVAFF. The CDR3 nucleotides are TGTGCCAGCAGCCAAGAATCGGCTGGGGGGGTCGCTTTCTTT. The rearrangement uses TRBV14 and TRBJ1-1; tentative D call: TRBD1 (5 bases). This CDR3 is built from 14 residues. V lost 0 bases and J lost 11, with 16 bases in between. Germline V gives CDR1 SGHDN, CDR2 FVKESK. The entire variable domain, with the rest obtained from reference TRBV14 and TRBJ1-1, is as follows: EAGVTQFPSHSVIEKGQTVTLRCDPISGHDNLYWYRRVMGKEIKFLLHFVKESKQDESGMPNNRFLAERTGGTYSTLKVQPAELEDSGVYFCASSQESAGGVAFFGQGTRLTVV.

V is TRBV7-2 and J is TRBJ1-1; unclear D gene. CDR3 length equals 11 residues. From germline, CDR1 is SGHTA and CDR2 FQGNSA. V was pared by 5 bases and J by 12 bases, with 13 bases between. The CDR3 coding sequence is TGTGCCAGCAGCCCCGTCGGTCCGACTTTCTTT. Translation gives CASSPVGPTFF. The whole variable domain, remainder taken from reference TRBV7-2 and TRBJ1-1, is GAGVSQSPSNKVTEKGKDVELRCDPISGHTALYWYRQSLGQGLEFLIYFQGNSAPDKSGLPSDRFSAERTGGSVSTLTIQRTQQEDSAVYLCASSPVGPTFFGQGTRLTVV.

The V and J genes are TRBV15 and TRBJ1-4; possible D gene TRBD1, 6 bases. V was shortened by 3 bases and J by 3 bases, with 14 bases between the two germline ends. Germline V gives CDR1 LNHNV, CDR2 YYDKDF (reference sequence). CDR3 length: 16 amino acids. The DNA for the CDR3 is TGTGCCACCAGCAGGGGGGCGACGGGCCCTAATGAAAAACTGTTTTTT. This translates into CATSRGATGPNEKLFF.

The gene calls are TRBV30 and TRBJ2-5, with D possibly matching TRBD2 (5 bases). V was cut by 2 bases and J by 1 base, with 14 bases left in between. The germline V gene encodes CDR1 GTSNPN and CDR2 SVGIG (reference sequence). The length of the CDR3 is 15 residues. The CDR3 DNA follows: TGTGCCTGGAGTCTCCGCGGGCAGAGCCAAGAGACCCAGTACTTC. As protein: CAWSLRGQSQETQYF.

The J gene is TRBJ1-2, the V gene TRBV5-1, with D possibly matching TRBD1 (5 bases). The CDR3 sequence is 13 residues long. Germline CDR1 is SGHRS and CDR2 is YFSETQ. V shed 1 base and J shed 1 base, with 5 bases lying between them. For the CDR3, the DNA is TGCGCCAGCAGCTTGAGGGGTAACTATGGCTACACCTTC. As protein: CASSLRGNYGYTF.

This clone showed up just a few times. The V and J genes are TRBV30 and TRBJ2-3; 8 bases map to TRBD2. The CDR3 runs 15 residues. V shed 1 base, J shed 4 bases, and the junction held 7 bases outside the gene matches. Germline CDR1 GTSNPN, CDR2 SVGIG (reference sequence). The CDR3 DNA sequence: TGTGCCTGGAGTGGGAGACGGGGGGGCGCAGATACGCAGTATTTT. Its translation: CAWSGRRGGADTQYF.

The chain recombines TRBV5-5 with TRBJ2-3; D possibly corresponds to TRBD1 (5 bases). Per germline, CDR1 SGHKS and CDR2 YYEKEE (reference sequence). The CDR3 length is 14 residues. V was pared by 2 bases and J by 0 bases, with 7 bases between. CDR3 in DNA: TGTGCCAGCAGCTTCCAGGGTAGCACAGATACGCAGTATTTT. As protein: CASSFQGSTDTQYF.

This clone showed up just a few times. The chain is built from TRBV9 and TRBJ1-2, with D possibly being TRBD1 (6 bases). Germline V CDR1 and CDR2: SGDLS, YYNGEE. This CDR3 has 15 amino acids. V lost 0 bases and J lost 2, with 11 bases in between. The CDR3 region has the DNA TGTGCCAGCAGCGTAGCTGGACAGATAAACTATGGCTACACCTTC. Translated: CASSVAGQINYGYTF. Complete variable domain (other parts from reference TRBV9 and TRBJ1-2): DSGVTQTPKHLITATGQRVTLRCSPRSGDLSVYWYQQSLDQGLQFLIQYYNGEERAKGNILERFSAQQFPDLHSELNLSSLELGDSALYFCASSVAGQINYGYTFGSGTRLTVV.

The J gene is TRBJ1-4, the V gene TRBV11-2; TRBD1 matches at 8 bases. V shed 5 bases and J 7 bases; nucleotides not matched to a gene: 3. The CDR3 runs 13 residues. Germline V gene data show CDR1 as SGHAT and CDR2 as FQNNGV. Here the CDR3 DNA reads TGTGCCAGCAGCCGGGACAGGAGTGAAAAACTGTTTTTT. Its protein product is CASSRDRSEKLFF.

The J gene is TRBJ2-3, the V gene TRBV19, with TRBD2 matching 10 bases. This CDR3 is 16 amino acids long. Germline CDR1 LNHDA, CDR2 SQIVND (reference sequence). With 5 bases clipped from V and 4 bases from J, the junction kept 9 bases outside the gene matches. Written as DNA, the CDR3 is TGTGCCAGTAGTCCCCGGACTAGCGGAGTGCCAGATACGCAGTATTTT. Translation: CASSPRTSGVPDTQYF.